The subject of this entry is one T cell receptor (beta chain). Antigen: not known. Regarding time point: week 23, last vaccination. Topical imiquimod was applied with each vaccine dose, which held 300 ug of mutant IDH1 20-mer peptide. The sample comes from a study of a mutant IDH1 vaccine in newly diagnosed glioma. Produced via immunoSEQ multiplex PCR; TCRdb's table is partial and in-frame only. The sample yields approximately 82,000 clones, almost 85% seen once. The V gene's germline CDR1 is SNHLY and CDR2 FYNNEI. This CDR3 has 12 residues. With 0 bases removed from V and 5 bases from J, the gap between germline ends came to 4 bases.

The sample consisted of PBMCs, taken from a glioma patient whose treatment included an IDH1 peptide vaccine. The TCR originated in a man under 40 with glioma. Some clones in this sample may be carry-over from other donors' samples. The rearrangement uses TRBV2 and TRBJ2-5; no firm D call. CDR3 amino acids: CASSEARETQYF. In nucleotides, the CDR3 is TGTGCCAGCAGTGAAGCGAGGGAGACCCAGTACTTC.